The 19 T cell receptor beta chains below were found in one sample sequenced in a study of T cells in Graves' hyperthyroidism and ophthalmopathy. RNA transcripts were the template for amplifying TCR beta CDR3 regions. During a first-round RT-PCR of the TCR CDR3, the HTBI primer set was used. MiXCR, applied by TCRdb to the multiplex PCR reads, yields one record per CDR3 protein. The sample has hundreds of thousands of distinct CDR3 sequences, roughly 40% seen once; the top ten hold more than 7%. Sequenced input: blood. Source of these receptors: a young man with Graves' hyperthyroidism.

The CDR3 DNA reads TGCAGTGCTAGTGAGGGGACAGGGGATGGCTACACCTTC. Translation: CSASEGTGDGYTF. The chain links TRBV20-1 to TRBJ1-2, with 10 bases identical to TRBD1. Germline CDR1 reads DFQATT; CDR2 reads SNEGSKA (reference sequence). V dropped 3 bases and J dropped 6; count of bases not matched to a gene: 4. The CDR3 spans 13 residues.

This clonotype was seen a handful of times. V gene TRBV14 combines with J gene TRBJ2-7, with no clear D. This CDR3 comprises 16 residues. Trimming took off 0 bases at V and 2 bases at J, with 14 bases between the two ends. From germline, CDR1 is SGHDN and CDR2 FVKESK. The CDR3 region is CASSQDFQNGTYEQYF. CDR3 sequence (DNA): TGTGCCAGCAGCCAAGATTTCCAAAACGGAACCTACGAGCAGTACTTC.

A note on this clonotype: Being one base from a much bigger clone, this may be a read error. The chain joins TRBV12-3 or TRBV12-4 to TRBJ1-1; no definite D call. Trimming stripped 7 bases from V and 0 bases from J, with 12 bases between. The CDR3 sequence is 14 residues long. CDR3 nucleotides: TGTGCCAGCACCCTTGATGGACTGAACACTGAAGCTTTCTTT. The encoded protein is CASTLDGLNTEAFF.

The V call is TRBV7-9, the J call TRBJ1-4; the match to TRBD1 covers 10 bases. In germline, CDR1 is SEHNR, CDR2 FQNEAQ (reference sequence). The CDR3 loop spans 15 amino acids. Trimming took 3 bases from V and 7 from J; bases not matched to a gene: 5. The CDR3 region is CASSFGTGDSEKLFF. The DNA of the CDR3 is TGTGCCAGCAGCTTCGGGACAGGGGATAGTGAAAAACTGTTTTTT.

This clonotype has only a few counts. The chain uses TRBV2 and TRBJ1-4; D gene unclear. The CDR3 totals 15 residues. The V end was cut by 1 base, the J end by 4 bases, with 10 bases between. CDR1 is SNHLY, CDR2 FYNNEI, per germline. The CDR3 region has the DNA TGTGCCAGCAGTGAAGAGAGGTCTATTAATGAAAAACTGTTTTTT. This translates into CASSEERSINEKLFF.

The chain combines TRBV12-3 or TRBV12-4 with TRBJ2-5; perhaps TRBD2 as D (6 bases). This CDR3 region has 15 residues. V was shortened by 4 bases and J by 1 base, with 13 bases between the two germline ends. The CDR3 sequence: CASSYPEGGQETQYF. CDR3 DNA: TGTGCCAGCAGTTATCCGGAGGGAGGCCAAGAGACCCAGTACTTC.

This clonotype was seen many times. CDR3 sequence (DNA): TGTGCCAGCAGCTTGCCCTCCTCGGAGACCCAGTACTTC. This translates into CASSLPSSETQYF. V usage is TRBV5-8 and J usage is TRBJ2-5; D gene unclear. V lost 1 base, J lost 5 bases, and 9 bases lay in between. Germline CDR1 reads SGHTS; CDR2 reads YDEGEE. This CDR3 has 13 residues.

V usage is TRBV10-3 and J usage is TRBJ2-2; D unresolved. CDR3 length: 14 amino acids. The germline V gene encodes CDR1 ENHRY and CDR2 SYGVKD. The V gene lost 7 bases and the J gene lost 3 bases, with 12 bases spanning the gap. The chain's CDR3 is CAIMGGADTGELFF. CDR3 DNA sequence: TGTGCCATCATGGGCGGTGCAGACACCGGGGAGCTGTTTTTT.

This clonotype was detected a few times. V and J are TRBV4-1 and TRBJ1-5; D ambiguous. The V gene lost 6 bases and the J gene lost 1 base, with 13 bases spanning the gap. CDR3 length: 15 amino acids. CDR1 and CDR2 (germline): MGHRA, YSYEKL. DNA for the CDR3: TGCGCCAGCAGAGAACAGAGGTGGAGCAATCAGCCCCAGCATTTT. Amino acids: CASREQRWSNQPQHF.

At least ten counts were recorded for this clonotype. This rearrangement joins TRBV29-1 to TRBJ1-2, with D hard to call. V gave up 4 bases and J gave up 1 base, with 7 bases separating them. CDR1 and CDR2 (germline): SQVTM, ANQGSEA. The CDR3 contains 12 residues. CDR3 nucleotides: TGCAGCGTTGGAGTCCGTAACTATGGCTACACCTTC. Translated, it gives CSVGVRNYGYTF.

The chain links TRBV2 to TRBJ2-5; the match to TRBD1 covers 9 bases. With 7 bases clipped from V and 1 base from J, the junction kept 1 base outside the gene matches. The length of the CDR3 is 13 residues. Germline assignment: CDR1 SNHLY and CDR2 FYNNEI. The CDR3 nucleotides read TGTGCCAGCACGGACAGGGGCCAAGAGACCCAGTACTTC. It yields the protein CASTDRGQETQYF.

This clonotype was counted ten times or more. At one end, the junction sequence differs from germline, possibly due to a read error. The genes are TRBV7-7 and TRBJ2-2; D is undetermined. Germline-derived CDR1 and CDR2 are SSHAT and FNYEAQ (reference sequence). The CDR3 covers 13 residues. CDR3 DNA sequence: TGTGCTAGCAGCGTTTCTGACACCGGGGAGCTGTTTTTT. Its translation: CASSVSDTGELFF.

The V and J genes are TRBV4-1 and TRBJ2-2; 9 positions agree with TRBD2. From germline, CDR1 is MGHRA and CDR2 YSYEKL. The CDR3 loop spans 19 amino acids. Losses at the gene ends were 1 base for V and 5 bases for J; bases not matched to a gene: 14. CDR3 residues: CASSQVGRTGLARTGELFF. CDR3 in DNA: TGCGCCAGCAGCCAAGTAGGACGGACCGGACTAGCGCGTACCGGGGAGCTGTTTTTT.

The chain employs TRBV5-1 and TRBJ1-4; D is perhaps TRBD1 (5 bases). The germline CDR1 and CDR2 sequences are SGHRS and YFSETQ. CDR3 length equals 13 residues. The V end lost 5 bases, the J end lost 10 bases, and 15 bases lay between the germline ends. Written as DNA, the CDR3 is TGCGCCAGCAGTTCGGAAGGGGTGGGAAAACTGTTTTTT. This sequence encodes CASSSEGVGKLFF.

The chain recombines TRBV7-8 with TRBJ1-1; no clear D. Looked up from germline, CDR1 is SGHVS and CDR2 is FQNEAQ. The CDR3 length is 16 residues. V dropped 0 bases and J dropped 0 bases, with 11 bases sitting between them. The CDR3 sequence: CASSLAWTSMNTEAFF. CDR3 DNA: TGTGCCAGCAGCTTAGCCTGGACTTCCATGAACACTGAAGCTTTCTTT.

This clonotype occurred many times. The chain combines TRBV7-2 with TRBJ2-7, with D unclear. Germline V CDR1 and CDR2: SGHTA, FQGNSA. V lost 5 bases and J lost 6, with 14 bases in between. This CDR3 comprises 13 residues. The CDR3 DNA reads as TGTGCCAGCAGCCCGACACGGGCACGCGAGCAGTACTTC. Its protein product is CASSPTRAREQYF. Variable domain in full (rest from reference TRBV7-2 and TRBJ2-7): GAGVSQSPSNKVTEKGKDVELRCDPISGHTALYWYRQSLGQGLEFLIYFQGNSAPDKSGLPSDRFSAERTGGSVSTLTIQRTQQEDSAVYLCASSPTRAREQYFGPGTRLTVT.

The chain uses TRBV20-1 and TRBJ2-5; 7 bases agree with TRBD1. The V gene's germline CDR1 is DFQATT and CDR2 SNEGSKA (reference sequence). This CDR3 comprises 15 residues. The V and J ends lost 3 bases and 4 bases, in that order; junction bases with no gene match: 11. The DNA for the CDR3 is TGCAGTGCTAGCGGAGTACAGGGGTCCCCAGAGACCCAGTACTTC. This sequence encodes CSASGVQGSPETQYF.

This clonotype was counted many times. V and J are TRBV29-1 and TRBJ1-1; D gene ambiguous. CDR3 length equals 13 residues. The germline V and J ends were trimmed by 2 bases and 0 bases, with 7 bases remaining between them. The germline V gene has CDR1 SQVTM and CDR2 ANQGSEA. The CDR3 nucleotides are TGCAGCGTTGAAATAGGGATGAACACTGAAGCTTTCTTT. Residues: CSVEIGMNTEAFF.

V gene TRBV7-2 combines with J gene TRBJ1-2; 8 bases match TRBD1. The germline V gene encodes CDR1 SGHTA and CDR2 FQGNSA. Trimming at V came to 5 bases and at J to 3 bases, leaving 5 bases not matched to a gene. The CDR3 is 14 amino acids. CDR3 bases: TGTGCCAGCAGCCCCGACAGGGGCCACTATGGCTACACCTTC. Amino acid sequence: CASSPDRGHYGYTF.